These T cell receptor beta chains were read from a single sample in a study of regulatory T cells in long-lasting Graves disease. TCRdb reprocessed the multiplex PCR reads via MiXCR and lists one record per CDR3 protein. The sample lists roughly 420,000 distinct CDR3 sequences, roughly a sixth seen once, with about 24% in the top ten. Material: peripheral blood mononuclear cells (PBMCs), obtained at new diagnosis, from a patient treated with antithyroid drugs. Receptors were obtained from a female donor with Graves disease. Each CDR3 is given with its conserved first and last residue. A D gene is named only where the DNA matches it firmly. Clone size is given for some rows only: seen once, a few or many times, or a class if the clone is expanded.

j_gene,abundance,d_gene,v_gene,CDR3nt,CDR3aa
TRBJ1-1,many,NA,TRBV3-1,TGTGCCAGCAGCCCGACACAGTTGAACACTGAAGCTTTCTTT,CASSPTQLNTEAFF
TRBJ1-3,NA,NA,TRBV6-2/TRBV6-3,TGTGCCAGCAGACGACGATCGGAGGGCATATATTTT,CASRRRSEGIYF
TRBJ2-2,many,NA,TRBV5-6,TGTGCCAGCAGCTACTTGTCAAACACCGGGGAGCTGTTTTTT,CASSYLSNTGELFF
TRBJ1-3,many,NA,TRBV12-3/TRBV12-4,TGTGCCAGCAACGGATACTCTGGAAACACCATATATTTT,CASNGYSGNTIYF
TRBJ2-7,many,NA,TRBV10-3,TGTGCCATCAGTGAAATGTGGCGGGACAGCTTCTCCTACGAGCAGTACTTC,CAISEMWRDSFSYEQYF
TRBJ1-5,many,NA,TRBV20-1,TGCAGTGCTAGTCGGGAGGATCAGCCCCAGCATTTT,CSASREDQPQHF
TRBJ2-7,many,TRBD1,TRBV28,TGTGCCAGCAGTGAACCGGGACAGGGGGTGAACGAGCAGTACTTC,CASSEPGQGVNEQYF
TRBJ1-1,many,NA,TRBV18,TGTGCCAGCTCACCTAGGACAGATGAAGCTTTCTTT,CASSPRTDEAFF
TRBJ1-1,NA,TRBD1,TRBV10-3,TGTGCCATCAGTGTCGGGTTAGACAGGGCCTTTGCTTTCTTT,CAISVGLDRAFAFF
TRBJ1-4,many,NA,TRBV5-6,TGTGCCAGCAGGCGATGGCAGGCAACTAATGAAAAACTGTTTTTT,CASRRWQATNEKLFF
TRBJ1-1,NA,NA,TRBV7-2,TGTGCCAGCAGCCGGCCTGTGAACACTGAAGCTTTCTTT,CASSRPVNTEAFF
TRBJ2-7,many,TRBD2,TRBV20-1,TGCAGTGCTAGATCCAGCGGGGACTCCTACGAGCAGTACTTC,CSARSSGDSYEQYF
TRBJ1-5,many,NA,TRBV12-3/TRBV12-4,TGTGCCAGCAGACTAGGACCGACGGGGAGCAATCAGCCCCAGCATTTT,CASRLGPTGSNQPQHF
TRBJ2-3,many,NA,TRBV2,TGTGCCAGCAGTGAATGGTTGACCACAGATACGCAGTATTTT,CASSEWLTTDTQYF
TRBJ2-5,many,NA,TRBV12-3/TRBV12-4,TGTGCCAGCAGTTTAAGGCAGGGAAGCGAGACCCAGTACTTC,CASSLRQGSETQYF
TRBJ2-4,many,NA,TRBV12-3/TRBV12-4,TGTGCCAGCAGCCACGGGTTGGCGGGTGCCAAAAACATTCAGTACTTC,CASSHGLAGAKNIQYF
TRBJ1-1,many,NA,TRBV2,TGTGCCAGCAGTGATACCGCTGAAGCTTTCTTT,CASSDTAEAFF
TRBJ2-1,many,NA,TRBV27,TGTGCCAGCAGTTTGATGGGTGGGGCTGATTCCTACAATGAGCAGTTCTTC,CASSLMGGADSYNEQFF
TRBJ1-6,many,TRBD1,TRBV5-4,TGTGCCAGCAGCCCGACAGGGGCTGTCGGTTCACCCCTCCACTTT,CASSPTGAVGSPLHF
TRBJ1-4,many,TRBD1,TRBV4-1,TGCGCCAGCAGCCAGCCTCTAACAGGGGGCATTGAAAAACTGCTTTTT,CASSQPLTGGIEKLLF
TRBJ2-7,NA,TRBD2,TRBV9,TGTGCCAGCAGCGTAGGAGCTAGCGGAACCTACGAGCAGTACTTC,CASSVGASGTYEQYF
TRBJ1-5,many,NA,TRBV18,TGTGCCAGCTCACCACATCAGGATCAGCCCCAGCATTTT,CASSPHQDQPQHF
TRBJ1-2,many,NA,TRBV12-3/TRBV12-4,TGTGCCAGCAGTCCCTCGGGTGAGTCTGTAAACTATGGCTACACCTTC,CASSPSGESVNYGYTF
TRBJ2-2,NA,TRBD2,TRBV12-3/TRBV12-4,TGTGCCAGCAGCGGGGGGGAAACTAGCGGGAGGGCCTGGGAGCTGTTTTTT,CASSGGETSGRAWELFF
TRBJ2-1,many,TRBD2,TRBV7-9,TGTGCCAGCAGCCCCCTAGGGGCTAGCGGGAGCGATGAGCAGTTCTTC,CASSPLGASGSDEQFF
TRBJ2-2,many,NA,TRBV5-1,TGCGCCAGCAGCTTGGTATTGACTGAGGGCGGGGAGCTGTTTTTT,CASSLVLTEGGELFF
TRBJ2-1,many,NA,TRBV7-6,TGTGCCAGCAGCTCCAATCCGGACAGCAATGAGCAGTTCTTC,CASSSNPDSNEQFF
TRBJ2-7,NA,NA,TRBV7-2,TGTGCCAGCAGCTCGACTGCGAGGGCGGGAACTTTCTACGAGCAGTACTTC,CASSSTARAGTFYEQYF